Each of the 19 T cell receptor beta chains below was sequenced from the same sample in a study of T cells in localized non-small cell lung cancer. Sequenced by immunoSEQ multiplex PCR; TCRdb stores in-frame clones only, minus some. The repertoire includes roughly 24,000 clones, 81% of them detected once, and 9.5% to 10% sits in the top ten. This material consisted of peripheral blood, taken before any cancer treatment. Receptors originate from a man between 40 and 70 years old with stage III squamous cell lung carcinoma.

The sample holds one count of this clone. The chain employs TRBV6-5 and TRBJ2-3; 10 bases align to TRBD2. The germline gives CDR1 MNHEY, CDR2 SVGAGI. J was trimmed by 1 base and V by 7 bases; bases with no gene match: 5. The CDR3 has 15 amino acids. CDR3 nucleotides: TGTGCCAGCACCCAGCGGGGGGGCCGCACAGATACGCAGTATTTT. Amino acids: CASTQRGGRTDTQYF.

The rearrangement uses TRBV30 and TRBJ1-2, with unresolved D. The germline gives CDR1 GTSNPN, CDR2 SVGIG (reference sequence). This CDR3 is 12 amino acids long. Deletions cut 7 bases from V and 8 bases from J, with 17 bases between. The CDR3 bases are TGTGCCTCCACAGTGGAGCCGAGGGGCTACACCTTC. Protein: CASTVEPRGYTF.

The sample holds a few counts of this clone. The gene calls are TRBV10-1 and TRBJ1-1, with a possible D match to TRBD1 (5 bases). CDR3 length: 13 amino acids. V lost 6 bases and J lost 4, with 12 bases in between. Germline assignment: CDR1 WNHNN and CDR2 SYGVQD (reference sequence). CDR3 bases: TGCGCCAGCAGGAGGGTGGGGGTCACTGAAGCTTTCTTT. It translates to CASRRVGVTEAFF.

CDR3 in DNA: TGTGCCAGCAGCTTAAGGGGGACCGGGGGGAATGAGCAGTTCTTC. It specifies CASSLRGTGGNEQFF. The chain is built from TRBV11-3 and TRBJ2-1; tentative D call: TRBD2 (7 bases). With 2 bases removed from V and 7 bases from J, the gap between germline ends came to 15 bases. The CDR3 loop spans 15 amino acids. Germline lookup yields CDR1 SGHNT and CDR2 YENEEA.

The chain combines TRBV21-1 with TRBJ2-1; the DNA was not compared with TRBD2, the D call given in the table. TRBV21-1 is tagged as a pseudogene. The CDR3 has 16 residues. For the CDR3, the DNA is TGTGCCAGCAGCAGCCAACTAGATGCGTTTGGAAATGAGCAGTTCTTC. Translation: CASSSQLDAFGNEQFF.

The chain has TRBV7-9 and TRBJ2-5, with TRBD2 matching over 10 bases. This CDR3 has 18 amino acids. Germline V lookup: CDR1 SEHNR, CDR2 FQNEAQ (reference sequence). J was trimmed by 2 bases and V by 1 base; bases with no gene match: 10. DNA for the CDR3: TGTGCCAGCAGCTTAGAGGCGATAGCGGGGGGCAGGCAAGAGACCCAGTACTTC. Translation gives CASSLEAIAGGRQETQYF.

The rearrangement uses TRBV5-1 and TRBJ2-3; 10 positions agree with TRBD2. The V gene end was trimmed by 3 bases and the J gene end by 3 bases; junction bases not matched to a gene: 4. The germline CDR1 and CDR2 sequences are SGHRS and YFSETQ. This CDR3 region has 15 residues. The CDR3 region has the DNA TGCGCCAGCAGCTCTCAGACTAGCGGGACAGATACGCAGTATTTT. This translates into CASSSQTSGTDTQYF.

The sample holds a few counts of this clone. The chain couples TRBV2 to TRBJ1-2; D gene ambiguous. The V end was cut by 0 bases, the J end by 9 bases, with 14 bases between. The CDR3 consists of 14 residues. Per the germline V gene, CDR1 is SNHLY and CDR2 is FYNNEI. The CDR3, as DNA: TGTGCCAGCAGTGAAGCCAGTTGGCCACGTCGCTACACCTTC. Translating it yields CASSEASWPRRYTF.

The chain has TRBV2 and TRBJ1-5; weak D call: TRBD1 (5 bases). Trimming removed 4 bases from V and 3 bases from J, with 7 bases in between. The CDR3 contains 13 residues. Germline CDR1 reads SNHLY; CDR2 reads FYNNEI. CDR3 residues: CASSGQNNQPQHF. CDR3 sequence (DNA): TGTGCCAGCAGTGGACAGAACAATCAGCCCCAGCATTTT.

This clone was observed a handful of times. The chain has TRBV7-9 and TRBJ1-5; weak D call: TRBD1 (6 bases). Germline V gene lookup returns CDR1 SEHNR and CDR2 FQNEAQ (reference sequence). The CDR3 is 15 residues long. V was clipped by 1 base and J by 6 bases, with 13 bases between them. For the CDR3, the DNA is TGTGCCAGCAGCTTAGGGGGGCGCCGGGGTCAGCCCCAGCATTTT. Protein sequence: CASSLGGRRGQPQHF.

This chain joins TRBV6-1 and TRBJ1-1, with a tentative D call TRBD1 (5 bases). Germline CDR1 and CDR2: MNHNS and SASEGT. The CDR3 loop spans 13 amino acids. V gave up 1 base and J gave up 11 bases, with 14 bases separating them. The CDR3 DNA follows: TGTGCCAGCAGTGAAGTGAGCGGCAGGGAGGCTTTCTTT. As protein: CASSEVSGREAFF.

The chain has TRBV7-9 and TRBJ2-7; 7 nucleotides agree with TRBD2. The J segment lost 7 bases and the V segment lost 0 bases, leaving 3 bases of the junction unmatched. Germline V gives CDR1 SEHNR, CDR2 FQNEAQ (reference sequence). The CDR3 totals 13 residues. The CDR3 loop is CASSLAAGREQYF. CDR3 nucleotides: TGTGCCAGCAGCTTAGCAGCGGGAAGAGAGCAGTACTTC.

The CDR3 here is CASSEGFFTTGYGYTF. The DNA for the CDR3 is TGTGCCAGCAGTGAAGGGTTCTTCACCACTGGATATGGCTACACCTTC. The rearrangement joins TRBV6-1 to TRBJ1-2; no firm D call. Germline CDR1 reads MNHNS; CDR2 reads SASEGT. V was pared by 1 base and J by 5 bases, with 17 bases between. CDR3 length equals 16 residues.

For the CDR3, the DNA is TGTGCCAGCAGTTACGCAGGAAACTCACCCACAGATACGCAGTATTTT. Protein: CASSYAGNSPTDTQYF. The chain joins TRBV6-4 to TRBJ2-3, with D uncertain. V was trimmed by 5 bases and J by 2 bases, leaving 17 bases between them. This CDR3 is built from 16 residues. Germline V gene lookup returns CDR1 MRHNA and CDR2 SNTAGT.

This chain uses TRBV18 with TRBJ2-7; D gene uncertain. Germline V CDR1 and CDR2: KGHSH, LQKENI. This CDR3 region has 13 residues. Trimming cost V 4 bases and J 7 bases, with 14 bases left between them. The CDR3 reads CASSRSTYQEQYV. Written as DNA, the CDR3 is TGTGCCAGCTCACGGTCAACGTATCAGGAGCAGTACGTC.

The J gene is TRBJ1-2, the V gene TRBV5-6, with a weak D call TRBD1 (6 bases). The CDR3 runs to 15 residues. CDR1 and CDR2 (germline): SGHDT, YYEEEE. V lost 6 bases to trimming and J lost 2 bases, with 17 bases between them. This chain's CDR3 is CASTAGPQGNYGYTF. Written as DNA, the CDR3 is TGTGCCAGCACCGCAGGCCCTCAGGGGAACTATGGCTACACCTTC.

The V call is TRBV18, the J call TRBJ1-4, with 8 bases fitting TRBD1. The ends lost 4 bases at V and 3 bases at J; junction bases unmatched: 7. CDR3 length equals 16 residues. Germline assignment: CDR1 KGHSH and CDR2 LQKENI. The CDR3 loop reads CASSRQGQGANEKLFF. CDR3 nucleotide sequence: TGTGCCAGCTCACGCCAAGGACAGGGTGCTAATGAAAAACTGTTTTTT.

This chain connects TRBV29-1 to TRBJ2-3; TRBD2 agrees at 16 bases. V lost 7 bases to trimming and J lost 1 base; unmatched junction nucleotides: 8. CDR1 and CDR2 from the germline V gene are SQVTM and ANQGSEA. CDR3 size: 17 residues. The CDR3 reads CSASGLAGGGGTDTQYF. The CDR3 region has the DNA TGCAGCGCGTCGGGACTAGCGGGAGGGGGAGGCACAGATACGCAGTATTTT.

J is TRBJ1-2 and V is TRBV28; a possible D gene is TRBD1 (5 bases). The germline CDR1 and CDR2 sequences are MDHEN and SYDVKM. V lost 6 bases and J 6 bases, leaving 11 bases between the germline ends. CDR3 length: 12 residues. Here the CDR3 reads CASSRDAHGYTF. The CDR3 bases are TGTGCCAGCAGCCGGGACGCGCATGGCTACACCTTC.